These 30 T cell receptor beta chains came from one sample sequenced in a study of Graves' ophthalmopathy and Graves' hyperthyroidism. Amplified TCR beta CDR3 regions were obtained using RNA transcripts as template. HTBI primers were employed in first-round RT-PCR, then a second-round multiplex PCR followed. TCRdb recomputed calls from the multiplex PCR reads with MiXCR, one row per CDR3 protein. The sample consists of 900,000 to 1,200,000 distinct CDR3 sequences, about 38% of them appearing once. The specimen was peripheral blood or thyroid tissue (not recorded which). The receptors derive from an adult man with Graves' hyperthyroidism.

CDR3 DNA: TGTGCCAGCAGCCCTGGGGGGCGCACTGAAGCTTTCTTT. Its protein is CASSPGGRTEAFF. The chain uses TRBV7-2 and TRBJ1-1; maybe TRBD1 (6 bases). The CDR3 length is 13 residues. V shed 5 bases and J shed 4 bases, with 11 bases lying between them. Per the germline V gene, CDR1 is SGHTA and CDR2 is FQGNSA.

On this clonotype: One base away lies a much larger clone, so this may be a sequencing read error. The chain uses TRBV10-2 and TRBJ2-7; D possibly uses TRBD1 or TRBD2 (5 bases each). CDR1 and CDR2 (germline): WSHSY, SAAADI. V was shortened by 6 bases and J by 13 bases, with 16 bases between the two germline ends. The CDR3 contains 11 residues. CDR3 nucleotides: TGCGCCAGCAGCTCCGGGGACGTGCATTACTTC. Its translation: CASSSGDVHYF.

The chain carries TRBV5-6 and TRBJ2-5, with unresolved D. Trimming shortened V by 0 bases and J by 9 bases, and 3 bases separated the two germline ends. CDR3 length: 10 residues. Germline V gene sequence: CDR1 SGHDT, CDR2 YYEEEE. The CDR3 sequence: CASSLVAQYF. CDR3 sequence (DNA): TGTGCCAGCAGCTTGGTAGCCCAGTACTTC.

This clonotype has just a few counts. The V call is TRBV24-1, the J call TRBJ1-2, with D hard to call. The germline V gene has CDR1 KGHDR and CDR2 SFDVKD. This CDR3 contains 16 residues. V shed 7 bases and J shed 4 bases, with 21 bases lying between them. The CDR3: CATRARAREGSYGYTF. The CDR3 DNA is TGTGCCACCAGGGCACGGGCCCGGGAGGGAAGCTATGGCTACACCTTC.

The V gene is TRBV25-1, the J gene TRBJ1-5; the D is unclear. V gave up 4 bases and J gave up 5 bases, with 6 bases separating them. This CDR3 contains 12 residues. Looked up from germline, CDR1 is MGHDK and CDR2 is SYGVNS. CDR3 region: CASSASDQPQHF. The CDR3 DNA sequence: TGTGCCAGCAGTGCATCCGATCAGCCCCAGCATTTT.

The J gene is TRBJ2-2, the V gene TRBV19, with no clear D. V lost 3 bases and J 4 bases, leaving 15 bases between the germline ends. This CDR3 contains 16 residues. Per germline, CDR1 LNHDA and CDR2 SQIVND (reference sequence). The CDR3 nucleotides read TGTGCCAGTAGTATGGTGAGACTCGGCGTCACCGGGGAGCTGTTTTTT. Amino acid sequence: CASSMVRLGVTGELFF.

The rearrangement joins TRBV20-1 to TRBJ1-3; 10 positions match TRBD1. V was pared by 5 bases and J by 4 bases, with 5 bases of the junction left unmatched. The CDR3 contains 14 residues. Germline assignment: CDR1 DFQATT and CDR2 SNEGSKA (reference sequence). CDR3 sequence (DNA): TGCAGTGCTGGGGACAGGGGAGGGGGAAACACCATATATTTT. The encoded protein is CSAGDRGGGNTIYF.

The sample holds many counts of this clonotype. V and J are TRBV24-1 and TRBJ1-5; no firm D call. Trimming took 5 bases from V and 2 from J, leaving 6 bases between them. The CDR3 covers 13 residues. Germline loops: CDR1 KGHDR, CDR2 SFDVKD. The CDR3 reads CATSGGGNQPQHF. Here the CDR3 DNA reads TGTGCCACCAGTGGAGGTGGCAATCAGCCCCAGCATTTT.

The rearrangement joins TRBV5-4 to TRBJ2-2, with TRBD1 matching over 8 bases. V lost 3 bases, J lost 0 bases, and 7 bases stayed unmatched. From germline, CDR1 is SGHNT and CDR2 YYREEE (reference sequence). There are 17 residues in the CDR3. The CDR3 sequence is CASSSEPGQANTGELFF. The CDR3 DNA reads TGTGCCAGCAGCTCAGAGCCGGGACAGGCGAACACCGGGGAGCTGTTTTTT.

This clonotype was seen a few times. A much larger clone lies a single base off, so this may be a read error. The rearrangement links TRBV20-1 to TRBJ1-1, with D hard to call. V shed 1 base and J shed 7 bases, with 13 bases lying between them. CDR3 length: 13 amino acids. Germline V gene sequence: CDR1 DFQATT, CDR2 SNEGSKA (reference sequence). CDR3 amino acids: CSARGRGSNEAFF. The CDR3 nucleotides read TGCAGTGCTAGAGGTAGAGGGTCTAATGAAGCTTTCTTT.

The CDR3 bases are TGTGCCATCAGTGATGCAGGGACAGGGGCCTACGAGCAGTACTTC. Translating it yields CAISDAGTGAYEQYF. The chain has TRBV10-3 and TRBJ2-7; TRBD1 matches 10 bases. Germline loops: CDR1 ENHRY, CDR2 SYGVKD. The CDR3 consists of 15 residues. V trimming: 3 bases; J trimming: 2 bases; junction bases outside the gene matches: 4.

This clonotype was seen repeatedly, ten times or more. V and J are TRBV7-8 and TRBJ2-5, with TRBD2 as a possible D gene (6 bases). The germline V gene has CDR1 SGHVS and CDR2 FQNEAQ. Trimming removed 0 bases at V and 1 base at J, with 18 bases between. CDR3 size: 18 residues. The CDR3 sequence is CASSLASTAGLGQETQYF. DNA for the CDR3: TGTGCCAGCAGCTTAGCGTCCACCGCGGGGCTGGGCCAAGAGACCCAGTACTTC.

There are many counts of this clonotype. The chain recombines TRBV5-1 with TRBJ2-2; D is ambiguous. Germline V CDR1 and CDR2: SGHRS, YFSETQ. V lost 0 bases and J lost 6, with 6 bases in between. This CDR3 has 13 amino acids. CDR3 sequence (DNA): TGCGCCAGCAGCTTGGATTCGGCCGGGGAGCTGTTTTTT. This sequence encodes CASSLDSAGELFF.

V usage is TRBV5-1 and J usage is TRBJ1-1; D may be TRBD1 (5 bases). With 5 bases removed from V and 4 bases from J, the gap between germline ends came to 15 bases. The germline V gene has CDR1 SGHRS and CDR2 YFSETQ. The CDR3 spans 14 residues. The CDR3 sequence: CASRVREGTTEAFF. As DNA, the CDR3 is TGCGCCAGCAGGGTGCGGGAAGGGACCACTGAAGCTTTCTTT.

This rearrangement joins TRBV15 to TRBJ1-4; 7 nucleotides match TRBD1. The germline V gene encodes CDR1 LNHNV and CDR2 YYDKDF (reference sequence). CDR3 length: 14 amino acids. Trimming cost V 8 bases and J 7 bases; bases outside gene matches: 10. CDR3: CATRARDSLEKLFF. CDR3 coding DNA: TGTGCCACCCGGGCGCGGGACAGCCTTGAAAAACTGTTTTTT.

This clonotype was detected ten times or more. The chain employs TRBV5-1 and TRBJ2-2, with 7 bases aligning to TRBD2. The germline V gene encodes CDR1 SGHRS and CDR2 YFSETQ. The CDR3 is 15 amino acids. V was pared by 6 bases and J by 0 bases, with 5 bases of the junction left unmatched. CDR3 DNA sequence: TGCGCCAGCAACCAAGCGGGGACGAACACCGGGGAGCTGTTTTTT. Its protein is CASNQAGTNTGELFF.

This clonotype was recorded only once. V and J are TRBV9 and TRBJ1-1; 7 nucleotides agree with TRBD1. With 3 bases clipped from V and 8 bases from J, the junction kept 10 bases outside the gene matches. This CDR3 contains 14 residues. From germline, CDR1 is SGDLS and CDR2 YYNGEE. CDR3 loop: CASSAGDSPKEAFF. The CDR3 DNA sequence: TGTGCCAGCAGCGCAGGGGACAGTCCCAAGGAAGCTTTCTTT.

In this sample, this clonotype turned up many times. The V gene is TRBV19, the J gene TRBJ2-2; D gene uncertain. V lost 3 bases to trimming and J lost 6 bases, with 8 bases between them. Germline V gives CDR1 LNHDA, CDR2 SQIVND (reference sequence). This CDR3 spans 13 amino acids. CDR3 sequence (DNA): TGTGCCAGTAGTATCCTGGTCGCCGGGGAGCTGTTTTTT. This encodes CASSILVAGELFF.

This clonotype was seen repeatedly, ten times or more. The rearrangement links TRBV7-2 to TRBJ1-6; 7 bases map to TRBD1. This CDR3 region has 14 residues. The V gene end was trimmed by 5 bases and the J gene end by 10 bases; junction bases not matched to a gene: 8. Germline CDR1 and CDR2: SGHTA and FQGNSA. CDR3 region: CASSRDRVESPLHF. In nucleotides, the CDR3 is TGTGCCAGCAGCCGTGACAGGGTAGAGTCACCCCTCCACTTT.

The chain is built from TRBV10-3 and TRBJ2-5; D is tentatively TRBD1 or TRBD2 (5 bases each). The last part of the DNA fits TRBJ2-1 better; the J call may be wrong. Germline CDR1 is ENHRY and CDR2 is SYGVKD. The CDR3 has 13 residues. This CDR3 reads CAIRSQGEDEQFF. CDR3 coding DNA: TGTGCCATCAGGTCGCAGGGAGAGGATGAGCAGTTCTTC.

CDR3 residues: CASSGLLGDNYEQYF. CDR3 nucleotides: TGCGCCAGCAGTGGACTACTGGGGGACAACTACGAGCAGTACTTC. The rearrangement joins TRBV10-2 to TRBJ2-7; TRBD1 is a possible D gene (6 bases). The CDR3 spans 15 residues. CDR1 is WSHSY, CDR2 SAAADI, per germline. V was trimmed by 4 bases and J by 3 bases, leaving 16 bases between them.

The rearrangement joins TRBV20-1 to TRBJ1-6, with 9 bases aligning to TRBD1. Trimming removed 5 bases from V and 10 bases from J; junction bases left unmatched: 9. The CDR3 spans 14 residues. Germline CDR1 is DFQATT and CDR2 is SNEGSKA (reference sequence). The CDR3 loop reads CSAGQGIGGSPLHF. DNA of the CDR3: TGCAGTGCTGGACAGGGGATCGGCGGGTCACCCCTCCACTTT.

The table lists this clonotype with a few counts. The rearrangement uses TRBV29-1 and TRBJ1-1; D is ambiguous. The CDR3 has 12 amino acids. The V gene lost 7 bases and the J gene lost 0 bases, with 9 bases spanning the gap. Germline-derived CDR1 and CDR2 are SQVTM and ANQGSEA. CDR3 DNA sequence: TGCAGCGGTTGGGTTGTGAACACTGAAGCTTTCTTT. The encoded protein is CSGWVVNTEAFF.

This clonotype occurred a few times. The V call is TRBV6-1, the J call TRBJ2-7; tentative D call: TRBD1 (6 bases). The germline CDR1 and CDR2 sequences are MNHNS and SASEGT. The CDR3 spans 15 residues. V lost 7 bases, J lost 0 bases, and 16 bases lay in between. The CDR3 DNA is TGTGCCAGCAAAGCCGGGACAAGCAGCTCCTACGAGCAGTACTTC. Translated, it gives CASKAGTSSSYEQYF.

V usage is TRBV2 and J usage is TRBJ2-7; 8 bases line up with TRBD1. Unmatched junction bases numbered 22, after V lost 5 bases and J lost 4 bases. CDR1 and CDR2 (germline): SNHLY, FYNNEI. This CDR3 comprises 19 residues. DNA of the CDR3: TGTGCCAGCAGTTTCCCCCGGACAGGGAGCAACAAGAACCCATACGAGCAGTACTTC. It is translated as CASSFPRTGSNKNPYEQYF.

This clonotype was observed at least ten times. The V call is TRBV20-1, the J call TRBJ2-7, with D unclear. The CDR3 length is 14 residues. Germline assignment: CDR1 DFQATT and CDR2 SNEGSKA (reference sequence). With 4 bases removed from V and 2 bases from J, the gap between germline ends came to 15 bases. The CDR3 loop reads CSAIPDSSAYEQYF. For the CDR3, the DNA is TGCAGTGCTATACCCGACTCCTCCGCCTACGAGCAGTACTTC.

This clonotype was counted many times. The chain combines TRBV10-3 with TRBJ1-1, with D possibly TRBD1 on 5 matching bases. Trimming removed 8 bases at V and 5 bases at J, with 18 bases between. The CDR3 is 14 residues long. CDR1 and CDR2 from the germline V gene are ENHRY and SYGVKD. This CDR3 is CAIGDPNLETEAFF. The CDR3 DNA reads TGTGCCATCGGGGACCCCAATTTGGAAACTGAAGCTTTCTTT.

This clonotype was counted many times. The chain combines TRBV19 with TRBJ1-1; D gene uncertain. This CDR3 spans 14 amino acids. V was trimmed by 1 base and J by 5 bases, leaving 11 bases between them. Per germline, CDR1 LNHDA and CDR2 SQIVND (reference sequence). In nucleotides, the CDR3 is TGTGCCAGTAGTATAGTATCTGGGAAGACTGAAGCTTTCTTT. This translates into CASSIVSGKTEAFF.

This clonotype has a count of ten or more. This CDR3 reads CASSLGQPETQYF. The CDR3 DNA reads as TGTGCCAGCAGCTTAGGACAGCCTGAGACCCAGTACTTC. The V gene is TRBV11-2, the J gene TRBJ2-5; perhaps TRBD1 as D (5 bases). The V end was cut by 1 base, the J end by 5 bases, with 8 bases between. The germline V gene has CDR1 SGHAT and CDR2 FQNNGV. The CDR3 runs to 13 residues.

This sequence joins TRBV10-3 and TRBJ1-2; D gene uncertain. Germline CDR1 and CDR2: ENHRY and SYGVKD. With 10 bases removed from V and 7 bases from J, the gap between germline ends came to 13 bases. CDR3 length equals 11 residues. The chain's CDR3 is CASSRDGGYTF. CDR3 nucleotide sequence: TGTGCCAGCAGCCGGGATGGTGGCTACACCTTC.